Presented here are 21 T cell receptor beta chains from one specimen sequenced in a study of identical twins. TCRdb reanalysed the 5' RACE reads using MiXCR and keeps one entry per CDR3 protein. The repertoire holds about 240,000 distinct CDR3 sequences, roughly 13% seen once, with 3.5% to 4.5% in the top ten. The data also belong to a second study, concerning yellow fever vaccine responses in identical twins.

The sample comprised memory (CD45RO+) T cells sorted from blood. The receptors here all came from a young woman in good health.

This chain joins TRBV28 and TRBJ1-1, with 9 positions matching TRBD1. From germline, CDR1 is MDHEN and CDR2 SYDVKM. Trimming removed 0 bases from V and 7 bases from J; junction bases left unmatched: 6. CDR3 length: 15 amino acids. This chain's CDR3 is CASSLWHRGQGEAFF. The DNA of the CDR3 is TGTGCCAGCAGTTTATGGCACAGGGGGCAGGGTGAAGCTTTCTTT.

The chain has TRBV18 and TRBJ2-7, with D tentatively TRBD1 (6 bases). Trimming pared 3 bases from V and 6 bases from J, leaving 18 bases between. Germline lookup yields CDR1 KGHSH and CDR2 LQKENI. The CDR3 is 15 amino acids. CDR3 region: CASSPTGKPASEQYF. In DNA form, the CDR3 reads TGTGCCAGCTCACCCACAGGGAAACCCGCGTCCGAGCAGTACTTC.

This chain connects TRBV11-2 to TRBJ2-2; D may be TRBD2 (5 bases). Trimming took 6 bases from V and 1 from J, leaving 9 bases between them. This CDR3 region has 14 residues. CDR1 is SGHAT, CDR2 FQNNGV, per germline. The DNA for the CDR3 is TGTGCCAGCAGGGACTGGCAGAACACCGGGGAGCTGTTTTTT. Protein product: CASRDWQNTGELFF.

The table lists this clonotype with a few counts. The chain employs TRBV25-1 and TRBJ2-5; the D call may be TRBD1 or TRBD2 (5 bases each). CDR3 size: 16 residues. V was clipped by 5 bases and J by 1 base, with 17 bases between them. Per the germline V gene, CDR1 is MGHDK and CDR2 is SYGVNS. In nucleotides, the CDR3 is TGTGCCAGCAGTTCGTTCGGGCCGGGGACCCAAGAGACCCAGTACTTC. As protein: CASSSFGPGTQETQYF.

This chain links TRBV25-1 with TRBJ2-7; TRBD1 aligns across 7 bases. The V gene end was trimmed by 4 bases and the J gene end by 7 bases; junction bases not matched to a gene: 7. Germline V lookup: CDR1 MGHDK, CDR2 SYGVNS. The CDR3 runs to 13 residues. DNA of the CDR3: TGTGCCAGCAGTGGACAGGGATCGAGGGAGCAGTACTTC. Amino acid sequence: CASSGQGSREQYF.

This clonotype turned up a few times. The chain combines TRBV7-6 with TRBJ2-7, with D uncertain. CDR3 length equals 15 residues. V was pared by 1 base and J by 1 base, with 11 bases between. Looked up from germline, CDR1 is SGHVS and CDR2 is FNYEAQ. CDR3 amino acids: CASSLGVGGSYEQYF. In DNA, the CDR3 is TGTGCCAGCAGCTTAGGGGTAGGTGGGTCCTACGAGCAGTACTTC.

The sample holds a few counts of this clonotype. The J gene is TRBJ2-3, the V gene TRBV7-3, with no clear D. Germline V lookup: CDR1 SGHTA, CDR2 FQGTGA. The CDR3 has 14 amino acids. Trimming removed 2 bases at V and 3 bases at J, with 9 bases between. CDR3 nucleotides: TGTGCCAGCAGCTTATCGCGCCGGACAGATACGCAGTATTTT. This gives the protein CASSLSRRTDTQYF.

The chain links TRBV7-2 to TRBJ2-1, with 7 bases lining up with TRBD2. The J segment lost 0 bases and the V segment lost 6 bases, leaving 11 bases of the junction unmatched. The length of the CDR3 is 17 residues. Germline V gene lookup returns CDR1 SGHTA and CDR2 FQGNSA. The DNA of the CDR3 is TGTGCCAGCAGGCTAGCGGAGGTCCCGAGCTCCTACAATGAGCAGTTCTTC. This encodes CASRLAEVPSSYNEQFF.

This chain connects TRBV5-6 to TRBJ2-5; possibly TRBD2 for D (6 bases). V was pared by 0 bases and J by 5 bases, with 11 bases between. There are 14 residues in the CDR3. Germline V gene lookup returns CDR1 SGHDT and CDR2 YYEEEE. The CDR3 nucleotides read TGTGCCAGCAGCTTGGGCGGGACCGGGGAGACCCAGTACTTC. Its protein product is CASSLGGTGETQYF.

The table lists this clonotype with a few counts. The rearrangement joins TRBV10-3 to TRBJ2-1, with D possibly being TRBD2 (6 bases). Deletions cut 11 bases from V and 7 bases from J, with 18 bases between. Germline CDR1 ENHRY, CDR2 SYGVKD. This CDR3 region has 13 residues. CDR3 amino acids: CAAGEGRWNEQFF. For the CDR3, the DNA is TGTGCCGCTGGGGAAGGGAGGTGGAATGAGCAGTTCTTC.

This clonotype was observed a few times. The rearrangement joins TRBV20-1 to TRBJ2-7, with D perhaps matching TRBD2 (6 bases). The CDR3 runs 13 residues. CDR1 and CDR2 from the germline V gene are DFQATT and SNEGSKA (reference sequence). Trimming removed 3 bases from V and 2 bases from J, with 11 bases in between. Here the CDR3 reads CSARAGGTYEQYF. The CDR3 DNA follows: TGCAGTGCTAGGGCCGGGGGAACCTACGAGCAGTACTTC.

This clonotype occurred many times. The chain has TRBV7-2 and TRBJ2-1, with D tentatively TRBD2 (6 bases). The CDR3 runs 15 residues. The V end lost 1 base, the J end lost 6 bases, and 13 bases lay between the germline ends. Germline assignment: CDR1 SGHTA and CDR2 FQGNSA. The DNA for the CDR3 is TGTGCCAGCAGCTTAGTTCGGGGGAGTCGCAATGAGCAGTTCTTC. It yields the protein CASSLVRGSRNEQFF.

The chain employs TRBV12-3 or TRBV12-4 and TRBJ1-5; TRBD1 might be the D (5 bases). The germline V and J ends were trimmed by 5 bases and 6 bases, with 11 bases remaining between them. The CDR3 loop spans 13 amino acids. The CDR3 DNA reads TGTGCCAGCAGTACCCGACAGACTCAGCCCCAGCATTTT. Encoded protein: CASSTRQTQPQHF.

The chain links TRBV4-3 to TRBJ2-1; TRBD1 matches at 9 bases. The CDR3 is made up of 17 amino acids. Trimming removed 1 base from V and 4 bases from J; junction bases left unmatched: 8. In germline, CDR1 is LGHNA, CDR2 YSLEER. In nucleotides, the CDR3 is TGCGCCAGCAGCCAAGGGGGGCCCGGGACAGGGTACAATGAGCAGTTCTTC. The encoded protein is CASSQGGPGTGYNEQFF.

This clonotype showed up many times. The chain carries TRBV5-1 and TRBJ2-2; perhaps TRBD1 as D (6 bases). Germline values: CDR1 SGHRS, CDR2 YFSETQ. Trimming removed 1 base at V and 1 base at J, with 11 bases between. There are 16 residues in the CDR3. This CDR3 reads CASSLSTGLNTGELFF. CDR3 coding DNA: TGCGCCAGCAGCTTGTCTACAGGGTTGAACACCGGGGAGCTGTTTTTT.

There are a few counts of this clonotype. The chain carries TRBV4-3 and TRBJ2-5, with D tentatively TRBD1 (6 bases). V was pared by 4 bases and J by 2 bases, with 11 bases between. Germline V gene sequence: CDR1 LGHNA, CDR2 YSLEER. CDR3 length: 14 residues. The CDR3 loop reads CASSPIGTQETQYF. CDR3 sequence (DNA): TGCGCCAGCAGCCCGATCGGGACACAAGAGACCCAGTACTTC.

This clonotype was seen more than once but under ten times. The chain combines TRBV7-8 with TRBJ1-1; weak D call: TRBD1 (6 bases). Germline CDR1 reads SGHVS; CDR2 reads FQNEAQ. V shed 2 bases and J shed 1 base, with 17 bases lying between them. The CDR3 loop spans 17 amino acids. The CDR3 region is CASSLFRGVRPNTEAFF. The CDR3 nucleotides read TGTGCCAGCAGCTTATTCAGGGGTGTCAGACCGAACACTGAAGCTTTCTTT.

This clonotype was found a few times. The J gene is TRBJ1-1, the V gene TRBV10-3; D might be TRBD1 (5 bases). CDR1 is ENHRY and CDR2 is SYGVKD in the germline V gene. The CDR3 runs 14 residues. Between the trimmed V and J ends, which lost 8 bases and 2 bases, there was a span of 15 bases. For the CDR3, the DNA is TGTGCCATCGGGGGGACGGGGATCAACACTGAAGCTTTCTTT. This translates into CAIGGTGINTEAFF.

In its sample, this clonotype was seen a few times. The rearrangement uses TRBV5-1 and TRBJ2-7; 14 positions match TRBD2. This CDR3 has 18 residues. Germline V gives CDR1 SGHRS, CDR2 YFSETQ. V was clipped by 1 base and J by 3 bases; unmatched bases: 9. For the CDR3, the DNA is TGCGCCAGCAGCTTGATCGGGACTAGCGGGGGAGCCGGCTACGAGCAGTACTTC. This translates into CASSLIGTSGGAGYEQYF.

This clonotype was seen a handful of times. V gene TRBV6-2 or TRBV6-3 combines with J gene TRBJ2-2; TRBD2 agrees at 9 bases. J lost 7 bases, V lost 6 bases, and 9 bases had no gene match. This CDR3 has 15 residues. Per the germline V gene, CDR1 is MNHEY and CDR2 is SVGEGT. The CDR3 DNA reads as TGTGCCAGCAGATACGGGACTAGCCGCGGCGGGGAGCTGTTTTTT. As protein: CASRYGTSRGGELFF.

The gene calls are TRBV11-2 and TRBJ2-5, with D tentatively TRBD1 (6 bases). With 1 base removed from V and 4 bases from J, the gap between germline ends came to 13 bases. The CDR3 contains 15 residues. The germline gives CDR1 SGHAT, CDR2 FQNNGV. The DNA for the CDR3 is TGTGCCAGCAGCTTAGGTCAGGGGTTTAGAGAGACCCAGTACTTC. It translates to CASSLGQGFRETQYF.